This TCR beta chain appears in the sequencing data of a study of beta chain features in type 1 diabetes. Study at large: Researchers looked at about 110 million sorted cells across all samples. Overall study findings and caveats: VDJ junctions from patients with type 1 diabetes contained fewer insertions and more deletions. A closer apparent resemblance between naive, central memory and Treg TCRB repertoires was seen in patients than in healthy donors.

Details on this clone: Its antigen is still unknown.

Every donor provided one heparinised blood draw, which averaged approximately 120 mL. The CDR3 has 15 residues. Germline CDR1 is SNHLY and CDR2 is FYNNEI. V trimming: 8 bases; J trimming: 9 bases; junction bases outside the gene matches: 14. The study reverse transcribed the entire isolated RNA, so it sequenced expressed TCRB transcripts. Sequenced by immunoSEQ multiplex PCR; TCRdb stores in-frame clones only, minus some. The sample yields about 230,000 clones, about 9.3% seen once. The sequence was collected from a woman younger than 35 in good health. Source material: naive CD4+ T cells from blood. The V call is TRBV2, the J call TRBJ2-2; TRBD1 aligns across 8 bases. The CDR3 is CASGDRGSRFRELFF. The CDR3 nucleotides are TGTGCCAGCGGAGACAGGGGTAGCAGGTTCCGGGAGCTGTTTTTT. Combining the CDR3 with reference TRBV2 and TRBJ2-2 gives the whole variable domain EPEVTQTPSHQVTQMGQEVILRCVPISNHLYFYWYRQILGQKVEFLVSFYNNEISEKSEIFDDQFSVERPDGSNFTLKIRSTKLEDSAMYFCASGDRGSRFRELFFGEGSRLTVL.